This T cell receptor (beta chain) stems from a study of OX40 agonist ivuxolimab in advanced cancers. Repertoires were generated with immunoSEQ multiplex PCR, while TCRdb's copy carries only in-frame clones and drops some. The table lists roughly 67,000 clones, 88% of them singletons. This TCR came from an adult with an advanced solid tumor such as melanoma, head and neck, liver or kidney cancer. Here the sequenced sample was CD4+ or CD8+ T cells sorted from blood, taken in a trial of the OX40 agonist ivuxolimab.

The CDR3 DNA is TGTGCCAGCAGCTTAGCGGACAATCAGCCCCAGCATTTT. Translating gives CASSLADNQPQHF. This chain connects TRBV7-9 to TRBJ1-5, with D unresolved. Germline values: CDR1 SEHNR, CDR2 FQNEAQ (reference sequence). V was trimmed by 0 bases and J by 3 bases, leaving 3 bases between them. The CDR3 is 13 amino acids.